The 8 T cell receptor beta chains below all came from one sample that was sequenced in a study of Ad26.COV2.S vaccination and SARS-CoV-2 variants. Treatment noted: 15 to 20 received Ad26.COV2.S at low or high dose, single or two shots; a few received placebo; per-sample allocation not given. It was on day 63 after the first vaccine or placebo injection that samples were taken. Assay used: immunoSEQ multiplex PCR; TCRdb lists only in-frame clones, some missing. The table lists just under 250,000 clones, approximately 90% of them singletons. Source: peripheral blood, taken in a trial of Ad26.COV2.S vaccine versus placebo. Every receptor here comes from a person between 18 and 65 years old who received the Ad26.COV2.S COVID-19 vaccine or a placebo.

The chain couples TRBV18 to TRBJ1-2; D gene uncertain. V was cut by 3 bases and J by 0 bases, with 8 bases left in between. Germline lookup yields CDR1 KGHSH and CDR2 LQKENI. The CDR3 runs to 14 residues. The CDR3 DNA is TGTGCCAGCTCACCTCAGAAAGCTAACTATGGCTACACCTTC. Amino acids: CASSPQKANYGYTF.

The chain has TRBV6-5 and TRBJ1-5; D gene uncertain. Germline V CDR1 and CDR2: MNHEY, SVGAGI. CDR3 size: 13 residues. V was shortened by 5 bases and J by 2 bases, with 7 bases between the two germline ends. The CDR3 region is CASSPQGNQPQHF. The CDR3 bases are TGTGCCAGCAGTCCCCAGGGCAATCAGCCCCAGCATTTT.

This clone has more than one count but fewer than ten. As DNA, the CDR3 is TGTGCCAGTGCTAACAGCCTTGAAACTGAAGCTTTCTTT. Protein product: CASANSLETEAFF. This rearrangement joins TRBV19 to TRBJ1-1, with no clear D. The CDR3 runs 13 residues. Trimming removed 8 bases from V and 5 bases from J, with 15 bases in between. Germline V gene lookup returns CDR1 LNHDA and CDR2 SQIVND (reference sequence).

This clone has only one observation. The V call is TRBV19, the J call TRBJ2-1, with D tentatively TRBD2 (5 bases). The CDR3 is made up of 14 amino acids. V lost 5 bases and J lost 3, with 11 bases in between. Germline CDR1 LNHDA, CDR2 SQIVND (reference sequence). CDR3 protein: CASSEGVGYNEQFF. CDR3 in DNA: TGTGCCAGTAGTGAGGGAGTTGGCTACAATGAGCAGTTCTTC.

V gene TRBV19 combines with J gene TRBJ2-3; 15 nucleotides agree with TRBD2. The CDR3 runs 21 residues. Germline CDR1 LNHDA, CDR2 SQIVND (reference sequence). Unmatched junction bases numbered 16, after V lost 4 bases and J lost 2 bases. CDR3 amino acids: CASSTPRGLAGGFLDTDTQYF. The CDR3 DNA is TGTGCCAGTAGTACCCCACGGGGACTAGCGGGAGGATTCCTCGACACAGATACGCAGTATTTT.

The chain couples TRBV6-6 to TRBJ1-3; D gene unclear. Trimming removed 0 bases from V and 0 bases from J, with 9 bases in between. This CDR3 is 16 amino acids long. Looked up from germline, CDR1 is MNHNY and CDR2 is SVGAGI (reference sequence). CDR3: CASSYSPESSGNTIYF. In DNA form, the CDR3 reads TGTGCCAGCAGTTACTCGCCAGAGAGCTCTGGAAACACCATATATTTT.

The genes are TRBV12-2 and TRBJ2-2; TRBD2 is the table's D call, not checked against the DNA. TRBV12-2 is a recognized pseudogene. The CDR3 is 15 amino acids. The CDR3 nucleotides read TGTGCAAGTCGTAAGACTATACGTATAACCGGGGAGCTGTTTTTT. Protein product: CASRKTIRITGELFF.

This clone occurred once. This chain uses TRBV6-1 with TRBJ2-6; D is perhaps TRBD1 (5 bases). Germline values: CDR1 MNHNS, CDR2 SASEGT. V was clipped by 1 base and J by 0 bases, with 13 bases between them. The CDR3 is made up of 18 amino acids. The CDR3: CASSEGTTTISGANVLTF. In DNA, the CDR3 is TGTGCCAGCAGTGAAGGGACAACAACTATCTCTGGGGCCAACGTCCTGACTTTC.